The next 29 T cell receptor beta chains were all read from a single sample in a study of T cell responses to AZD1222 COVID-19 vaccine. Repertoires were generated with immunoSEQ multiplex PCR, while TCRdb's copy carries only in-frame clones and drops some. In the table there are 45,000 to 55,000 clones, roughly four fifths of which are singletons. The specimen was peripheral blood, collected on day 0 of AZD1222 vaccination. The source is an adult in good health.

The chain combines TRBV19 with TRBJ2-7, with TRBD2 matching over 9 bases. V lost 4 bases to trimming and J lost 3 bases; unmatched junction nucleotides: 4. Germline CDR1 and CDR2: LNHDA and SQIVND (reference sequence). The CDR3 runs to 14 residues. CDR3: CASSRLAEFYEQYF. In nucleotides, the CDR3 is TGTGCCAGTAGTAGACTAGCGGAGTTCTACGAGCAGTACTTC.

J is TRBJ2-7 and V is TRBV2; no clear D. Germline V lookup: CDR1 SNHLY, CDR2 FYNNEI. The V gene lost 3 bases and the J gene lost 0 bases, with 6 bases spanning the gap. This CDR3 spans 13 amino acids. The CDR3 is CASSDGFSYEQYF. DNA of the CDR3: TGTGCCAGCAGTGATGGGTTCTCCTACGAGCAGTACTTC.

The rearrangement joins TRBV5-1 to TRBJ1-6; D is unclear. The V and J ends lost 1 base and 7 bases respectively, with 6 bases between them. This CDR3 comprises 13 residues. Per the germline V gene, CDR1 is SGHRS and CDR2 is YFSETQ. The CDR3 DNA follows: TGCGCCAGCAGCTTGATGAGCAATTCACCCCTCCACTTT. Protein product: CASSLMSNSPLHF.

The chain is built from TRBV3-1 (or the pseudogene TRBV3-2) and TRBJ2-1, with D possibly being TRBD1 or TRBD2 (5 bases each). The CDR3 is made up of 13 amino acids. The V gene lost 4 bases and the J gene lost 3 bases, with 7 bases spanning the gap. Germline V gene sequence: CDR1 LGHDT, CDR2 YNNKEL (reference sequence). In DNA, the CDR3 is TGTGCCAGCAGCCGGGGGAGCTACAATGAGCAGTTCTTC. This gives the protein CASSRGSYNEQFF.

The rearrangement joins TRBV27 to TRBJ1-5; 12 bases align to TRBD1. CDR3 length equals 16 residues. Germline trimming cut 5 bases from V and 3 bases from J; bases unmatched to any gene: 5. Per the germline V gene, CDR1 is MNHEY and CDR2 is SMNVEV (reference sequence). CDR3 DNA: TGTGCCAGCAGTCCAGGGACAGGGGGCGACAATCAGCCCCAGCATTTT. Translating gives CASSPGTGGDNQPQHF.

In its sample, this clone was seen a few times. The chain has TRBV2 and TRBJ2-1; TRBD2 agrees at 9 bases. V lost 1 base, J lost 15 bases, and 10 bases stayed unmatched. There are 14 residues in the CDR3. CDR1 is SNHLY and CDR2 is FYNNEI in the germline V gene. CDR3 loop: CASSEVAGAIGLFF. The CDR3 nucleotides are TGTGCCAGCAGTGAAGTAGCGGGAGCAATAGGTTTGTTCTTC.

The rearrangement joins TRBV12-3 or TRBV12-4 to TRBJ1-2, with D perhaps TRBD1 (5 bases). Trimming pared 3 bases from V and 8 bases from J, leaving 13 bases between. This CDR3 has 13 amino acids. CDR3 residues: CASSLGRYDGYTF. The DNA for the CDR3 is TGTGCCAGCAGTTTGGGGCGGTATGACGGCTACACCTTC.

Regarding this clone: Additional DNA sequences in this sample encode the identical CDR3. The rearrangement links TRBV7-8 to TRBJ1-3; no definite D call. The CDR3 length is 14 residues. The germline V and J ends were trimmed by 2 bases and 0 bases, with 5 bases remaining between them. Germline V gene data show CDR1 as SGHVS and CDR2 as FQNEAQ. The CDR3 DNA sequence: TGTGCCAGCAGCTTACGGGGCTCTGGAAACACCATATATTTT. Translation gives CASSLRGSGNTIYF.

This sequence joins TRBV29-1 and TRBJ2-1, with 8 nucleotides matching TRBD2. Germline CDR1 is SQVTM and CDR2 is ANQGSEA. CDR3 size: 13 residues. V trimming: 7 bases; J trimming: 9 bases; junction bases outside the gene matches: 11. DNA for the CDR3: TGCAGCGCCGTGGGGCTAGCGGGTAGTGAGCAGTTCTTC. This codes for CSAVGLAGSEQFF.

This chain connects TRBV5-1 to TRBJ1-2; 8 bases match TRBD1. This CDR3 has 15 amino acids. Germline loops: CDR1 SGHRS, CDR2 YFSETQ. V gave up 2 bases and J gave up 6 bases; unmatched junction bases: 9. The CDR3 spells CASSFPTGGGDGYTF. DNA of the CDR3: TGCGCCAGCAGCTTCCCCACAGGGGGTGGGGATGGCTACACCTTC.

This chain connects TRBV21-1 to TRBJ1-4. TRBV21-1 is classified as a pseudogene. The CDR3 is made up of 19 amino acids. CDR3 residues: CASSKVGSREEYGNEKLFF. Here the CDR3 DNA reads TGTGCCAGCAGCAAAGTCGGCAGTCGGGAAGAGTATGGTAATGAAAAACTGTTTTTT.

The genes are TRBV5-1 and TRBJ2-3; 11 bases are a match to TRBD2. The germline V gene has CDR1 SGHRS and CDR2 YFSETQ. The CDR3 loop spans 16 amino acids. V lost 4 bases to trimming and J lost 2 bases; unmatched junction nucleotides: 6. The CDR3 coding sequence is TGCGCCAGCAGCCCTTTAGCGGGAGGGATCACAGATACGCAGTATTTT. Its translation: CASSPLAGGITDTQYF.

The rearrangement links TRBV29-1 to TRBJ1-1; tentative D call: TRBD1 (6 bases). The ends were cut back, 4 bases at V and 4 bases at J, with 13 bases in the middle. This CDR3 comprises 13 residues. The V gene's germline CDR1 is SQVTM and CDR2 ANQGSEA. The CDR3 spells CSVGTGRGTEAFF. DNA of the CDR3: TGCAGCGTTGGAACAGGGAGGGGCACTGAAGCTTTCTTT.

V and J are TRBV9 and TRBJ2-1; tentatively, D is TRBD1 or TRBD2 (5 bases each). The CDR3 sequence is 16 residues long. The V end lost 3 bases, the J end lost 0 bases, and 13 bases lay between the germline ends. Germline values: CDR1 SGDLS, CDR2 YYNGEE. CDR3 nucleotides: TGTGCCAGCAGCGCCGGGACCCTAAGCTCCTACAATGAGCAGTTCTTC. The encoded protein is CASSAGTLSSYNEQFF.

The rearrangement joins TRBV23-1 to TRBJ2-1; maybe TRBD2 (6 bases). TRBV23-1 is an ORF, and what it does is uncertain. V was pared by 2 bases and J by 2 bases, with 10 bases between. The CDR3 runs to 15 residues. The CDR3: CASSQIGRPYNEQFF. The CDR3 DNA sequence: TGCGCCAGCAGTCAAATAGGGAGGCCCTACAATGAGCAGTTCTTC.

This sequence joins TRBV18 and TRBJ1-1, with D uncertain. Germline CDR1 and CDR2: KGHSH and LQKENI. Deletions cut 6 bases from V and 3 bases from J, with 5 bases between. The CDR3 length is 11 residues. CDR3 in amino acids: CASSEYTEAFF. DNA of the CDR3: TGTGCCAGCTCTGAGTACACTGAAGCTTTCTTT.

The chain carries TRBV11-2 and TRBJ2-1; D is possibly TRBD2 (6 bases). This CDR3 comprises 14 residues. Germline loops: CDR1 SGHAT, CDR2 FQNNGV. V was clipped by 1 base and J by 4 bases, with 8 bases between them. The CDR3 sequence: CASSLGAGYNEQFF. DNA of the CDR3: TGTGCCAGCAGCTTAGGGGCGGGGTACAATGAGCAGTTCTTC.

The chain carries TRBV27 and TRBJ1-1, with unresolved D. V gave up 3 bases and J gave up 10 bases, with 15 bases separating them. Germline V CDR1 and CDR2: MNHEY, SMNVEV (reference sequence). The CDR3 is 13 amino acids. The CDR3 sequence: CASSFAGLSPAFF. The CDR3 DNA follows: TGTGCCAGCAGTTTCGCGGGATTATCCCCAGCTTTCTTT.

The chain combines TRBV7-8 with TRBJ2-1, with D unclear. There are 17 residues in the CDR3. Germline V CDR1 and CDR2: SGHVS, FQNEAQ. Between the trimmed V and J ends, which lost 5 bases and 0 bases, there was a span of 17 bases. The DNA for the CDR3 is TGTGCCAGCAGCCCCCTTTCGACGCGGAGCTCCTACAATGAGCAGTTCTTC. It specifies CASSPLSTRSSYNEQFF.

This clone occurred once. This rearrangement joins TRBV7-9 to TRBJ2-7, with D unclear. Germline CDR1 SEHNR, CDR2 FQNEAQ (reference sequence). This CDR3 region has 12 residues. Trimming removed 4 bases from V and 5 bases from J, with 9 bases in between. The CDR3 region is CASSSFWDEQYF. The CDR3 DNA follows: TGTGCCAGCAGCTCCTTTTGGGACGAGCAGTACTTC.

This chain uses TRBV6-5 with TRBJ1-4, with 7 nucleotides matching TRBD1. V was pared by 4 bases and J by 7 bases, with 9 bases of the junction left unmatched. Germline V gene lookup returns CDR1 MNHEY and CDR2 SVGAGI. The CDR3 covers 15 residues. CDR3 nucleotides: TGTGCCAGCAGTTCGCCACCGGGACAGCCTGAAAAACTGTTTTTT. This translates into CASSSPPGQPEKLFF.

This clone was seen more than once but under ten times. The chain recombines TRBV7-9 with TRBJ2-2, with 10 bases lining up with TRBD2. The length of the CDR3 is 18 residues. Unmatched junction bases numbered 12, after V lost 1 base and J lost 7 bases. Germline CDR1 is SEHNR and CDR2 is FQNEAQ (reference sequence). The CDR3 DNA sequence: TGTGCCAGCAGCTTAGTATCCAGCGGGAGGGCGAAAGGCGGGGAGCTGTTTTTT. Encoded protein: CASSLVSSGRAKGGELFF.

The chain uses TRBV30 and TRBJ1-1; TRBD1 might be the D (6 bases). Germline V gene lookup returns CDR1 GTSNPN and CDR2 SVGIG (reference sequence). The germline V and J ends were trimmed by 4 bases and 1 base, with 16 bases remaining between them. The CDR3 runs 15 residues. This CDR3 is CAWTPRGAPNTEAFF. In DNA, the CDR3 is TGTGCCTGGACTCCCAGGGGCGCCCCGAACACTGAAGCTTTCTTT.

This chain joins TRBV13 and TRBJ2-7; 7 bases match TRBD1. The CDR3 extends over 18 amino acids. From germline, CDR1 is PRHDT and CDR2 FYEKMQ (reference sequence). With 5 bases clipped from V and 1 base from J, the junction kept 17 bases outside the gene matches. CDR3: CASSHQNTGDPSSYEQYF. As DNA, the CDR3 is TGTGCCAGCAGCCACCAAAATACAGGGGACCCCTCGTCCTACGAGCAGTACTTC.

The chain carries TRBV28 and TRBJ1-3; the D is unclear. CDR1 MDHEN and CDR2 SYDVKM come from the germline V gene. This CDR3 has 11 amino acids. V was cut by 3 bases and J by 9 bases, with 6 bases left in between. For the CDR3, the DNA is TGTGCCAGCAGTTTCGGCGTCACCATATATTTT. This encodes CASSFGVTIYF.

This chain joins TRBV2 and TRBJ2-6; D is perhaps TRBD1 (5 bases). Trimming pared 7 bases from V and 2 bases from J, leaving 18 bases between. Germline V gene lookup returns CDR1 SNHLY and CDR2 FYNNEI. The CDR3 is made up of 17 amino acids. The CDR3 is CASNLARASTGANVLTF. The CDR3 DNA is TGTGCCAGCAATCTGGCCAGGGCCTCGACTGGGGCCAACGTCCTGACTTTC.

The chain uses TRBV5-1 and TRBJ2-1; D is possibly TRBD2 (5 bases). Germline loops: CDR1 SGHRS, CDR2 YFSETQ. The CDR3 length is 19 residues. V was trimmed by 0 bases and J by 0 bases, leaving 19 bases between them. The CDR3 bases are TGCGCCAGCAGCTTGGGGGGTGAGCACCGGGATAACTCCTACAATGAGCAGTTCTTC. It codes for CASSLGGEHRDNSYNEQFF.

The chain employs TRBV19 and TRBJ1-2, with D possibly matching TRBD1 (6 bases). The CDR3 extends over 13 amino acids. Germline V gene sequence: CDR1 LNHDA, CDR2 SQIVND (reference sequence). The V and J ends lost 3 bases and 3 bases respectively, with 8 bases between them. The CDR3 here is CASSISGDYGYTF. CDR3 sequence (DNA): TGTGCCAGTAGTATTTCAGGGGACTATGGCTACACCTTC. Drawing the rest from reference TRBV19 and TRBJ1-2, the complete variable domain is DGGITQSPKYLFRKEGQNVTLSCEQNLNHDAMYWYRQDPGQGLRLIYYSQIVNDFQKGDIAEGYSVSREKKESFPLTVTSAQKNPTAFYLCASSISGDYGYTFGSGTRLTVV.

V gene TRBV2 combines with J gene TRBJ2-1, with 10 bases aligning to TRBD2. Trimming at V came to 3 bases and at J to 6 bases, leaving 5 bases not matched to a gene. The germline V gene has CDR1 SNHLY and CDR2 FYNNEI. The CDR3 runs 15 residues. CDR3 bases: TGTGCCAGCAGTGATTTTACTAGCGGGGCCAATGAGCAGTTCTTC. This gives the protein CASSDFTSGANEQFF.